Listed below are T cell receptor beta chains from one sample, sequenced in a study of Graves' ophthalmopathy and Graves' hyperthyroidism. TCRdb re-called the multiplex PCR reads through MiXCR, storing one row per CDR3 protein. In the table there are a few hundred thousand distinct CDR3 sequences, less than 20% of which are singletons. Sequenced material: peripheral blood. These receptors all stem from a woman between 18 and 29 years old with stable Graves' hyperthyroidism. Both conserved end residues are part of each CDR3. The D gene is left open where the match is weak. Rows give clone size only sometimes, using once, few, many, or a class for an expanded clone.

>TRBJ1-1|many|TRBV20-1|TRBD1
TGCAGTGCTAGAGTGGGGACAGGGGGCTATGGAGCTTTCTTT
CSARVGTGGYGAFF
>TRBJ2-7|NA|TRBV2|NA
TGTGCCAGCCTGAGGGGGGTCGAGCAGTACTTC
CASLRGVEQYF
>TRBJ1-6|NA|TRBV4-1|NA
TGCGCCAGCAGTCCTCAGGCGAAGAGATCACCCCTCCACTTT
CASSPQAKRSPLHF
>TRBJ1-1|NA|TRBV5-1|NA
TGCGCCAGCAGCGCAGGTTGGATAGGCACTGAAGCTTTCTTT
CASSAGWIGTEAFF
>TRBJ1-6|many|TRBV9|NA
TGTGCCAGCTCCTCAGACAGAGCTAATTCACCCCTCCACTTT
CASSSDRANSPLHF
>TRBJ2-5|many|TRBV6-5|NA
TGTGCCAGCAGTTACTCCGGATCTAGCCAGGAGACCCAGTACTTC
CASSYSGSSQETQYF
>TRBJ2-7|few|TRBV5-1|TRBD1
TGCGCCAGCAGCTCGGGGGCCGGGACAGGAACCTACGAGCAGTACTTC
CASSSGAGTGTYEQYF
>TRBJ1-2|many|TRBV2|TRBD1
TGTGCCAGCAGCGACGGGACAGGGCCCTATGGCTACACCTTC
CASSDGTGPYGYTF
>TRBJ2-7|NA|TRBV12-5|NA
TGTGCTAGTGGTTTGGCGGCAGGGATCAGATACGAGCAGTACTTC
CASGLAAGIRYEQYF
>TRBJ2-3|few|TRBV15|TRBD2
TGTGCCACCAGCTCGGGGGGGCGCACGACAGATACGCAGTATTTT
CATSSGGRTTDTQYF
>TRBJ2-7|many|TRBV13|NA
TGTGCCAGCAGCTTAGGGGACGGGTCCTACGAGCAGTACTTC
CASSLGDGSYEQYF
>TRBJ2-7|many|TRBV19|NA
TGTGCCAGTAGTATTCAGGGTATCTTCCACGAGCAGTACTTC
CASSIQGIFHEQYF
>TRBJ2-2|many|TRBV12-3/TRBV12-4|TRBD1
TGTGCCAACAAGGCCCAGGGGGCAAACACCGGGGAGCTGTTTTTT
CANKAQGANTGELFF
>TRBJ2-7|many|TRBV6-1|NA
TGTGCCAAGAGGCTGGGCTACGAGCAGTACTTC
CAKRLGYEQYF
>TRBJ2-7|many|TRBV6-2/TRBV6-3|TRBD1
TGTGCCAGCAGGATGCGATGGGACAGAGAAATTTCCTACGAGCAGTACTTC
CASRMRWDREISYEQYF
>TRBJ1-5|many|TRBV19|TRBD1
TGTGCCAGTAGACAGACAGGGCTAATCAATCAGCCCCAGCATTTT
CASRQTGLINQPQHF
>TRBJ1-2|many|TRBV6-5|NA
TGTGCCAGCAGTTACGAACAGCTGATTAACTATGGCTACACCTTC
CASSYEQLINYGYTF
>TRBJ1-5|many|TRBV3-1|NA
TGTGCCAGCAGCCAGGCCGGACGAGGGCCCCAGCATTTT
CASSQAGRGPQHF
>TRBJ1-3|NA|TRBV4-1|TRBD1
TGCGCCAGCAGCCTGGGGACAGGTTATGGAAACACCATATATTTT
CASSLGTGYGNTIYF
>TRBJ2-7|many|TRBV5-1|NA
TGCGCCAGCAGCTTGGCTATCGGTGCGGACGAGCAGTACTTC
CASSLAIGADEQYF
>TRBJ1-6|many|TRBV19|NA
TGTGCCAGTTCGAGCAGGCTTGATTCACCCCTCCACTTT
CASSSRLDSPLHF
>TRBJ1-2|many|TRBV12-3/TRBV12-4|TRBD1
TGTGCCAGCACCCTGGGACAGGGGGGATATGGCTACACCTTC
CASTLGQGGYGYTF
>TRBJ1-5|many|TRBV12-3/TRBV12-4|TRBD1
TGTGCCAGCAGCCTTGGACAGGGGGCCTGGCAGCCCCAGCATTTT
CASSLGQGAWQPQHF
>TRBJ1-3|many|TRBV10-3|TRBD1
TGTGCCATCAGTGAACGTGGGACAGACTCTGGAAACACCATATATTTT
CAISERGTDSGNTIYF
>TRBJ1-5|many|TRBV19|NA
TGTGCCAGTAGCCTTCTATTAGCTCAGCCCCAGCATTTT
CASSLLLAQPQHF
>TRBJ2-7|many|TRBV7-2|NA
TGTGCCAGCAGTAACAACAGGGTAGCCTACGAGCAGTACTTC
CASSNNRVAYEQYF
>TRBJ1-2|few|TRBV4-1|NA
TGCGCCAGCAGCCAAGATCTTAGGCTATACAACTATGGCTACACCTTC
CASSQDLRLYNYGYTF
>TRBJ1-2|many|TRBV12-3/TRBV12-4|NA
TGTGCCAGCCGCCAGGCAGTTGTGAGTGGCTACACCTTC
CASRQAVVSGYTF
>TRBJ2-2|few|TRBV15|NA
TGTGCCACCAGCAGAGTTACCTCTTCTGGGGAGCTGTTTTTT
CATSRVTSSGELFF
>TRBJ2-3|NA|TRBV19|NA
TGTGCCAGGACCCCGGGGAATACGCAGTATTTT
CARTPGNTQYF
>TRBJ1-1|NA|TRBV20-1|NA
TGCAGTGCTAGTCGGCAGGACCCTCCTGAAGCTTTCTTT
CSASRQDPPEAFF